The 22 T cell receptor beta chains in this list originate from one sample, sequenced in a study of blood T cell repertoires in COVID-19. Produced via immunoSEQ multiplex PCR; TCRdb's table is partial and in-frame only. The data show roughly 120,000 clones, about 93% seen once. The sequenced sample consisted of peripheral blood. The source of these receptors is a man between 45 and 60 years old with COVID-19, enrolled during active disease.

The genes are TRBV6-5 and TRBJ1-1; TRBD1 agrees at 9 bases. The CDR3 has 13 residues. CDR1 is MNHEY, CDR2 SVGAGI, per germline. V trimming: 5 bases; J trimming: 11 bases; junction bases outside the gene matches: 9. This CDR3 is CASSPGTGMGAFF. The CDR3, as DNA: TGTGCCAGCAGTCCCGGGACAGGGATGGGGGCTTTCTTT.

The rearrangement links TRBV30 to TRBJ2-3; D possibly corresponds to TRBD2 (6 bases). The CDR3 totals 13 residues. Germline CDR1 and CDR2: GTSNPN and SVGIG (reference sequence). With 2 bases removed from V and 4 bases from J, the gap between germline ends came to 10 bases. CDR3 bases: TGTGCCTGGAGTAGCGGGTGGGCAGATACGCAGTATTTT. This encodes CAWSSGWADTQYF.

As DNA, the CDR3 is TGTGCCAGCAGCCCACCTGGGACAGCGAACACTGAAGCTTTCTTT. Protein product: CASSPPGTANTEAFF. The V gene is TRBV14, the J gene TRBJ1-1; 7 bases agree with TRBD1. Germline assignment: CDR1 SGHDN and CDR2 FVKESK. This CDR3 spans 15 amino acids. With 4 bases clipped from V and 1 base from J, the junction kept 6 bases outside the gene matches.

This clone was observed once. CDR3 bases: TGTGCCAGCAGTGATGGGGGGGCCAACTATGGCTACACCTTC. As protein: CASSDGGANYGYTF. This rearrangement joins TRBV6-1 to TRBJ1-2, with D maybe TRBD1 (6 bases). There are 14 residues in the CDR3. Trimming took off 3 bases at V and 2 bases at J, with 10 bases between the two ends. CDR1 and CDR2 from the germline V gene are MNHNS and SASEGT.

V and J are TRBV18 and TRBJ2-1, with TRBD2 identical over 9 bases. The length of the CDR3 is 15 residues. V was pared by 1 base and J by 6 bases, with 4 bases of the junction left unmatched. CDR1 is KGHSH and CDR2 is LQKENI in the germline V gene. This CDR3 is CASSPLREGSNEQFF. CDR3 in DNA: TGTGCCAGCTCACCACTGCGGGAGGGCTCCAATGAGCAGTTCTTC. The complete variable domain, with remaining parts taken from reference TRBV18 and TRBJ2-1, reads NAGVMQNPRHLVRRRGQEARLRCSPMKGHSHVYWYRQLPEEGLKFMVYLQKENIIDESGMPKERFSAEFPKEGPSILRIQQVVRGDSAAYFCASSPLREGSNEQFFGPGTRLTVL.

This sequence joins TRBV5-1 and TRBJ1-4, with 8 positions matching TRBD1. V was pared by 4 bases and J by 0 bases, with 2 bases of the junction left unmatched. CDR1 and CDR2 (germline): SGHRS, YFSETQ. This CDR3 has 15 residues. CDR3 sequence reads: CASSPQGATNEKLFF. CDR3 DNA sequence: TGCGCCAGCAGCCCACAGGGGGCAACTAATGAAAAACTGTTTTTT.

The rearrangement links TRBV4-2 to TRBJ2-3; 16 bases map to TRBD2. The CDR3 has 20 residues. V trimming: 0 bases; J trimming: 1 base; junction bases outside the gene matches: 7. The germline gives CDR1 LGHNA, CDR2 YNFKEQ. The CDR3 protein is CASSQDPGLAGGPRTDTQYF. The CDR3 nucleotides are TGTGCCAGCAGCCAAGACCCGGGACTAGCGGGAGGGCCACGCACAGATACGCAGTATTTT.

V and J are TRBV6-1 and TRBJ2-3; TRBD2 matches 12 bases. J gave up 3 bases and V 2 bases, and 3 bases lay outside the gene matches. The germline CDR1 and CDR2 sequences are MNHNS and SASEGT. The CDR3 length is 16 residues. CDR3 nucleotide sequence: TGTGCCAGCAGTGAACTAGCGGGAGGGCCGACAGATACGCAGTATTTT. Encoded protein: CASSELAGGPTDTQYF.

The chain recombines TRBV15 with TRBJ2-7, with D possibly being TRBD2 (7 bases). Germline CDR1 reads LNHNV; CDR2 reads YYDKDF (reference sequence). V was clipped by 3 bases and J by 4 bases, with 16 bases between them. The CDR3 is 15 amino acids. In DNA form, the CDR3 reads TGTGCCACCAGCAGCTACGGGGGGCGTCAATACGAGCAGTACGTC. Protein: CATSSYGGRQYEQYV.

This clone was picked up one time. The chain employs TRBV27 and TRBJ1-5; TRBD1 matches at 7 bases. CDR3 length: 14 residues. The germline V gene has CDR1 MNHEY and CDR2 SMNVEV (reference sequence). Trimming at V came to 9 bases and at J to 7 bases, leaving 12 bases not matched to a gene. CDR3 DNA: TGTGCCAGTCGTTCGGGTGACAGGGTACAGCCCCAGCATTTT. Residues: CASRSGDRVQPQHF.

This chain uses TRBV7-8 with TRBJ2-7; D is possibly TRBD1 (6 bases). CDR3 length: 14 amino acids. The germline gives CDR1 SGHVS, CDR2 FQNEAQ. Between the trimmed V and J ends, which lost 5 bases and 3 bases, there was a span of 14 bases. As DNA, the CDR3 is TGTGCCAGCAGCCAGACAGGTCGGAACTACGAGCAGTACTTC. Amino acids: CASSQTGRNYEQYF.

This rearrangement joins TRBV5-1 to TRBJ2-3; 7 bases are a match to TRBD2. Germline CDR1 reads SGHRS; CDR2 reads YFSETQ. The CDR3 has 14 residues. V lost 4 bases to trimming and J lost 7 bases; unmatched junction nucleotides: 9. The CDR3, as DNA: TGCGCCAGCAGCCCCAGCGGGACCCCAAATACGCAGTATTTT. The encoded protein is CASSPSGTPNTQYF. The full variable domain, rest sourced from reference TRBV5-1 and TRBJ2-3, is KAGVTQTPRYLIKTRGQQVTLSCSPISGHRSVSWYQQTPGQGLQFLFEYFSETQRNKGNFPGRFSGRQFSNSRSEMNVSTLELGDSALYLCASSPSGTPNTQYFGPGTRLTVL.

This chain links TRBV29-1 with TRBJ1-2; D is undetermined. From germline, CDR1 is SQVTM and CDR2 ANQGSEA. The CDR3 runs 12 residues. Trimming cost V 4 bases and J 6 bases, with 12 bases left between them. CDR3 region: CSVVKGENGYTF. The CDR3 DNA follows: TGCAGCGTTGTAAAGGGAGAGAATGGCTACACCTTC.

The chain has TRBV9 and TRBJ2-2; 12 nucleotides align to TRBD2. Germline assignment: CDR1 SGDLS and CDR2 YYNGEE. With V trimmed by 5 bases and J by 4 bases, 9 bases remained unmatched. CDR3 size: 17 residues. DNA of the CDR3: TGTGCCAGCAGTCAACTGGGACTAGCGGGTGGCACCGGGGAGCTGTTTTTT. Residues: CASSQLGLAGGTGELFF.

The chain links TRBV5-1 to TRBJ1-1; 7 positions agree with TRBD1. The CDR3 covers 15 residues. CDR1 is SGHRS, CDR2 YFSETQ, per germline. V gave up 4 bases and J gave up 0 bases; unmatched junction bases: 6. The CDR3 loop is CASSPRDRLNTEAFF. The CDR3 region has the DNA TGCGCCAGCAGCCCGCGGGACAGATTGAACACTGAAGCTTTCTTT.

The chain joins TRBV6-5 to TRBJ2-3; TRBD1 agrees at 10 bases. The germline V gene has CDR1 MNHEY and CDR2 SVGAGI. The junction had 2 bases not matched to a gene; V was cut back by 6 bases and J by 2 bases. The CDR3 extends over 14 amino acids. CDR3 amino acids: CASRRQGATDTQYF. The CDR3 bases are TGTGCCAGCAGACGACAGGGGGCCACAGATACGCAGTATTTT.

The chain couples TRBV14 to TRBJ2-5; D is perhaps TRBD2 (7 bases). Germline loops: CDR1 SGHDN, CDR2 FVKESK. The V end lost 5 bases, the J end lost 5 bases, and 21 bases lay between the germline ends. This CDR3 is built from 16 residues. The CDR3 region is CASSSTGRGYLETQYF. CDR3 coding DNA: TGTGCCAGCAGCTCTACGGGGAGGGGGTACCTGGAGACCCAGTACTTC.

This sequence joins TRBV18 and TRBJ2-5; possible D gene TRBD2, 6 bases. Deletions cut 3 bases from V and 5 bases from J, with 10 bases between. The CDR3 consists of 13 residues. Germline CDR1 and CDR2: KGHSH and LQKENI. CDR3: CASSPGGIETQYF. The CDR3 nucleotides read TGTGCCAGCTCACCGGGGGGAATTGAGACCCAGTACTTC.

The chain links TRBV7-9 to TRBJ2-7, with 9 bases aligning to TRBD1. The germline V gene has CDR1 SEHNR and CDR2 FQNEAQ (reference sequence). This CDR3 is 15 amino acids long. After removal of 2 bases from V and 5 bases from J, the junction contained 7 bases not matched to a gene. For the CDR3, the DNA is TGTGCCAGCAGCTTAATAGGACAGGGGTTAGACGAGCAGTACTTC. Amino acids: CASSLIGQGLDEQYF.

This clone has just a few counts. The V call is TRBV6-2 or TRBV6-3, the J call TRBJ2-7, with 8 bases that match TRBD2. The CDR3 sequence is 13 residues long. Germline V gene data show CDR1 as MNHEY and CDR2 as SVGEGT. V was clipped by 2 bases and J by 7 bases; unmatched bases: 4. This chain's CDR3 is CASSYLAGGEQYF. The CDR3 bases are TGTGCCAGCAGTTACCTAGCGGGTGGTGAGCAGTACTTC.

This chain's CDR3 is CASSSNSQETQYF. DNA for the CDR3: TGTGCCAGCAGCTCTAATAGCCAAGAGACCCAGTACTTC. V gene TRBV13 combines with J gene TRBJ2-5; no clear D gene. Trimming cost V 4 bases and J 1 base, with 7 bases left between them. The germline gives CDR1 PRHDT, CDR2 FYEKMQ (reference sequence). This CDR3 comprises 13 residues.

The CDR3, as DNA: TGTGCCAGTAGTAGGCAGGGTGACGCCAAAAACATTCAGTACTTC. It encodes CASSRQGDAKNIQYF. The rearrangement links TRBV19 to TRBJ2-4, with TRBD1 as a possible D gene (5 bases). Germline CDR1 is LNHDA and CDR2 is SQIVND (reference sequence). The CDR3 runs 15 residues. Deletions cut 4 bases from V and 1 base from J, with 11 bases between.